This T cell receptor beta chain appears in the sequencing data of a study of shared clonotypes between healthy human individuals. In the study overall: Three plates were used per donor for CD4 naive, three for CD4 memory, two for CD8 naive and one for CD8 memory. Points from the study as a whole: A handful of donors shared around 5.1% of their naive CD4 clonotypes.

TCRdb keeps only in-frame clones here, not all; method: immunoSEQ multiplex PCR. The sample includes a few million clones, roughly nine tenths seen only once; the top ten take about 0.13%. As to this clone: Its antigen is still unknown.

CDR1 is SGHVS, CDR2 FQNEAQ, per germline. Trimming cost V 5 bases and J 6 bases; bases outside gene matches: 4. The CDR3 runs to 13 residues. Input material: naive CD4+ T cells sorted from blood. The subset is: CD45RA+ positively selected. This clonotype originated in a man younger than 35 in good health. The genes are TRBV7-8 and TRBJ2-1; 7 bases map to TRBD1. In DNA form, the CDR3 reads TGTGCCAGCAGCAGTGACAGGGTCAATGAGCAGTTCTTC. Amino acid sequence: CASSSDRVNEQFF.